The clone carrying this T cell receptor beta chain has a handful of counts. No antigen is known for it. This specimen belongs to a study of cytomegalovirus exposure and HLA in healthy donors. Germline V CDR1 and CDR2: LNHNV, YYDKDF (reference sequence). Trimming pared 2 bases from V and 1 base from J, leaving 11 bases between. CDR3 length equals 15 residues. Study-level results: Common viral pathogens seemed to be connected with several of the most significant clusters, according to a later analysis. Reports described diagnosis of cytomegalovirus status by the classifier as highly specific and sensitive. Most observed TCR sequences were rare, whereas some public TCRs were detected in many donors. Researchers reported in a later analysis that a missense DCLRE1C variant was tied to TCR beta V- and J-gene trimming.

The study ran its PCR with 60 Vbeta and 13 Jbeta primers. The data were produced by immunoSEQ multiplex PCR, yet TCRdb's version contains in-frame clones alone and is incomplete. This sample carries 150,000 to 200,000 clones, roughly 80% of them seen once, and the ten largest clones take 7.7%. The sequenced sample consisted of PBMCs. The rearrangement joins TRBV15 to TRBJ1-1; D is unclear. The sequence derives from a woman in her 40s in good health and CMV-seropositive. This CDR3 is CATSRILQRNTEAFF. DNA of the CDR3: TGTGCCACCAGCAGAATTTTACAGAGGAACACTGAAGCTTTCTTT.